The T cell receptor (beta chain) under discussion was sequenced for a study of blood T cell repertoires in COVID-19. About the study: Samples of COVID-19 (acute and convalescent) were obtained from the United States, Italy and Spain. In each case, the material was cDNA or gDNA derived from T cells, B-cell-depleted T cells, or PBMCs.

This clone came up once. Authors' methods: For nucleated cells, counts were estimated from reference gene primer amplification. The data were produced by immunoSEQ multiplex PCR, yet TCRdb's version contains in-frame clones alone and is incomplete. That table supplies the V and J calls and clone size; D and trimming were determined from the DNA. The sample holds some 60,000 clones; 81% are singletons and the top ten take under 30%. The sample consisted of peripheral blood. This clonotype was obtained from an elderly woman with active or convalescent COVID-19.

The CDR3 protein is CASSEHLNTEAFF. CDR3 in DNA: TGTGCCAGCAGTGAACATTTGAACACTGAAGCTTTCTTT. The gene calls are TRBV6-1 and TRBJ1-1; D is unresolved. Per germline, CDR1 MNHNS and CDR2 SASEGT. The CDR3 is 13 amino acids. V was pared by 2 bases and J by 0 bases, with 4 bases between.